Listed below are T cell receptor beta chains from one sample, sequenced in a study of glioma-infiltrating T cells. One entry per CDR3 protein results from TCRdb running MiXCR on the multiplex PCR reads. The sample contains 100,000 to 150,000 distinct CDR3 sequences, roughly 23% of which appear only once. The sequencing sample was made of glioma tissue, nonneoplastic brain tissue, or PBMCs (not recorded which). The source of these receptors is a human donor with low-grade glioma or glioblastoma, undergoing nonglioma brain surgery, or in good health (not recorded which). Both conserved end residues are part of each CDR3. Fields, in order: CDR3 DNA, CDR3 protein, V gene, J gene, clone size, D gene. The D gene is left open where the match is weak. Size is omitted from some rows. Given values are once, few, many or a class for expanded clones.

TGTGCCAGCAGAATGGGCTCTGGGGCCAACGTCCTGACTTTC	CASRMGSGANVLTF	TRBV6-1	TRBJ2-6	many	NA
TGCGCCAGCAGCTTGGAGGCGGGGCTGAACACTGAAGCTTTCTTT	CASSLEAGLNTEAFF	TRBV5-1	TRBJ1-1	NA	NA
TGTGCCAGCAGCTTGGAAAGGGGGGCCAACGTCCTGACTTTC	CASSLERGANVLTF	TRBV11-1	TRBJ2-6	NA	NA
TGTGCCATGTTGGGGGCGGCGGGCACTGAAGCTTTCTTT	CAMLGAAGTEAFF	TRBV10-3	TRBJ1-1	few	NA
TGTGCCACCCCTAGCGGGAGGGAGAGGGCTAGCACAGATACGCAGTATTTT	CATPSGRERASTDTQYF	TRBV6-1	TRBJ2-3	NA	TRBD2
TGTGCCAGCAGCCAAGCTTGGGACAATGAGCAGTTCTTC	CASSQAWDNEQFF	TRBV4-2	TRBJ2-1	many	NA
TGTGCCAGCAGATATCTTGGAGATACGCAGTATTTT	CASRYLGDTQYF	TRBV5-6	TRBJ2-3	many	NA
TGTGCCAGCAGTGCGCAGCCGAGCTCCTACAATGAGCAGTTCTTC	CASSAQPSSYNEQFF	TRBV2	TRBJ2-1	many	NA
TGTGCCAGCGGTCGCCACGACAGGGGGACCTACGAGCAGTACTTC	CASGRHDRGTYEQYF	TRBV6-8	TRBJ2-7	NA	TRBD1
TGTGCCAGCAGTTTGGCCCTGGGAGGGGCCAACGTCCTGACTTTC	CASSLALGGANVLTF	TRBV12-3/TRBV12-4	TRBJ2-6	many	NA
TGTGCCAGCAGCCAATCAGGGCGCGAGCAGTACTTC	CASSQSGREQYF	TRBV16	TRBJ2-7	NA	NA
TGTGCCAGCAGCTTGGGCCCTGCCAATGAGCAGTTCTTC	CASSLGPANEQFF	TRBV7-3	TRBJ2-1	NA	NA
TGTGCCAGCAGTTTAGGGGGTTTCTTCTCTTACAATGAGCAGTTCTTC	CASSLGGFFSYNEQFF	TRBV27	TRBJ2-1	many	NA
TGTGCCAGTAGTAGCCACTCAGGGGAGGGTCAGCCCAAGCATTTT	CASSSHSGEGQPKHF	TRBV19	TRBJ1-5	NA	NA
TGTGCCAGCAGCCCGTCGGGACTAGCGGGAGAGCAGTTCTTC	CASSPSGLAGEQFF	TRBV7-8	TRBJ2-1	many	TRBD2
TGTGCCAGTAGTCCCCAGGCGAGACTAGCGGGAGGGCCGGGTACGCAGTATTTT	CASSPQARLAGGPGTQYF	TRBV19	TRBJ2-3	many	TRBD2
TGTGCCAGCAGTTCAACATACGAGCAGTACTTC	CASSSTYEQYF	TRBV6-1	TRBJ2-7	many	NA
TGTGCCAGCAGCTTAGACCACAATGAGCAGTTATTC	CASSLDHNEQLF	TRBV7-9	TRBJ2-1	NA	NA
TGCAGTGCTTTCCACGGAGACAACTCTGAGAACACCATATATTTT	CSAFHGDNSENTIYF	TRBV20-1	TRBJ1-3	NA	NA